This T cell receptor beta chain was documented in a study of vaccination effects on CD4 cells after COVID-19. Whole-study context: Relative to the second dose, post-vaccine samples were obtained a median of 72 days later.

As for this clone: Its antigen is as yet unknown.

CDR3 size: 15 residues. V trimming: 8 bases; J trimming: 2 bases; junction bases outside the gene matches: 11. In germline, CDR1 is ENHRY, CDR2 SYGVKD. Clones were sequenced by immunoSEQ multiplex PCR, and TCRdb holds only the in-frame ones, with some missing. There are about 16,000 clones in the sample; about three quarters occur only once, and over 15% lies in the top ten. With the ViraFEST assay, the study expanded antigen-specific CD4+ T cells using viral peptide pools, then sequenced them. Isolating CD4+ T cells followed approximately 9 days of culture. All participants had two doses of either the BNT162b2 or mRNA-1273 vaccine. Wells containing 1.5 million to 2.5 million PBMC each were cultured with 10 IU/ml IL-2 and 10 ug/ml peptides. Cultures got half-medium changes with IL-2 on days 3 and 7.

This specimen consisted of CD4+ T cells from PBMCs cultured with HCoV-NL63 spike peptides, obtained after COVID-19 vaccination. The chain joins TRBV10-3 to TRBJ2-5, with TRBD1 identical over 7 bases. This receptor was identified in a human donor who received a COVID-19 vaccine. CDR3 sequence reads: CAIAYRDSDQETQYF. The CDR3 DNA sequence: TGTGCCATCGCCTACCGGGACAGTGATCAAGAGACCCAGTACTTC.